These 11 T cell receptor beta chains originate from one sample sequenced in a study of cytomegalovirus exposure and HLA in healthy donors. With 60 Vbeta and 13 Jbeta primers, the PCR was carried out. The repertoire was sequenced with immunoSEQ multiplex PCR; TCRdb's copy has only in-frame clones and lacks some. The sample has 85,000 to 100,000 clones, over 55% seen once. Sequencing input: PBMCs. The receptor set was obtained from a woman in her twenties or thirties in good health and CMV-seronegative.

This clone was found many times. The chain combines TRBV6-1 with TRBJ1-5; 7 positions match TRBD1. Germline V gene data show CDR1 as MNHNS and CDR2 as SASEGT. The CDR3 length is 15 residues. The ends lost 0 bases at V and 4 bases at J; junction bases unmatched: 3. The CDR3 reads CASSEAGQQNQPQHF. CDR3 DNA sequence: TGTGCCAGCAGTGAAGCGGGACAGCAGAATCAGCCCCAGCATTTT.

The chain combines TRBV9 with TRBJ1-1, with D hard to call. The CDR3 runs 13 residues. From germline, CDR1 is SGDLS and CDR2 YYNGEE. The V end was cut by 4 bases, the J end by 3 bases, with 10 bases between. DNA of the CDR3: TGTGCCAGCAGCCCCCCCGTATACACTGAAGCTTTCTTT. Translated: CASSPPVYTEAFF.

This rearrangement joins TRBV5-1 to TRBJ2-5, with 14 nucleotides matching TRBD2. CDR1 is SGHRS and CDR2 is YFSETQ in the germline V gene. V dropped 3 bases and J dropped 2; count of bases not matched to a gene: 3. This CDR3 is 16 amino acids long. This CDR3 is CASSSGLAGVQETQYF. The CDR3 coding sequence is TGCGCCAGCAGCTCGGGACTAGCGGGGGTACAAGAGACCCAGTACTTC.

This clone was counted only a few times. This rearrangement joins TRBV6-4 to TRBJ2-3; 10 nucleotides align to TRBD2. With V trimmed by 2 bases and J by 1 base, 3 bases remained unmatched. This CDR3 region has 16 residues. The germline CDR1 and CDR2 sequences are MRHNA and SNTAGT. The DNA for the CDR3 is TGTGCCAGCAGTGACAGAGCGGGGGGGGGCACAGATACGCAGTATTTT. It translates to CASSDRAGGGTDTQYF.

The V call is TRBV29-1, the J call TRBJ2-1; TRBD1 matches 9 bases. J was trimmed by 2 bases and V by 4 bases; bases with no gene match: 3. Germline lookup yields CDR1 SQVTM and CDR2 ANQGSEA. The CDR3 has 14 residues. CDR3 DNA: TGCAGCGTTGTACGACAGGGGGCCTACAATGAGCAGTTCTTC. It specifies CSVVRQGAYNEQFF.

The CDR3 sequence: CASSKGAVLNTEAFF. The CDR3 region has the DNA TGTGCCAGTAGCAAAGGGGCAGTCCTGAACACTGAAGCTTTCTTT. V is TRBV19 and J is TRBJ1-1; the D gene is possibly TRBD1 (5 bases). The CDR3 length is 15 residues. Germline V lookup: CDR1 LNHDA, CDR2 SQIVND (reference sequence). The ends were cut back, 6 bases at V and 0 bases at J, with 14 bases in the middle.

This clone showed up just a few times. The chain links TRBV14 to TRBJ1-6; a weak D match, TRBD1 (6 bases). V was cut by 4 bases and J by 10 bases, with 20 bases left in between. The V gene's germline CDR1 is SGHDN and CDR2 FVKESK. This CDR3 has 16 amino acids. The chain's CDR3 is CASSPTHQGTGSPLHF. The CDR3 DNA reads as TGTGCCAGCAGCCCCACTCATCAGGGGACGGGCTCACCCCTCCACTTT.

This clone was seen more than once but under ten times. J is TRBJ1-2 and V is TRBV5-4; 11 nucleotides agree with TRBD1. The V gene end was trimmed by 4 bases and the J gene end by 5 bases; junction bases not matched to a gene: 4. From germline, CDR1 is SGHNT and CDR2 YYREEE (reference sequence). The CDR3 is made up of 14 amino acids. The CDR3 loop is CASSRGQGEYGYTF. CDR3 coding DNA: TGTGCCAGCAGCCGGGGACAGGGGGAATATGGCTACACCTTC.

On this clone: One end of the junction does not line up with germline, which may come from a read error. The CDR3 sequence: CSVPTRGGLF. Written as DNA, the CDR3 is TGCAGCGTTCCCACCCGAGGGGGACTTTTT. V gene TRBV29-1 combines with J gene TRBJ1-4; D perhaps matches TRBD1 (6 bases). The length of the CDR3 is 10 residues. CDR1 SQVTM and CDR2 ANQGSEA come from the germline V gene.

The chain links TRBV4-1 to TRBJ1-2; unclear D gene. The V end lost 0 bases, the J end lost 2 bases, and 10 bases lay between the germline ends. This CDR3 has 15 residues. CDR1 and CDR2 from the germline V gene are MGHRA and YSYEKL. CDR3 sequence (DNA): TGCGCCAGCAGCCAAGAGGAGGAGTTCAACTATGGCTACACCTTC. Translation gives CASSQEEEFNYGYTF.

CDR3 amino acids: CASTQSTPGLAGGPCLTDTQYF. Here the CDR3 DNA reads TGTGCCAGCACCCAATCCACTCCGGGACTAGCGGGGGGCCCTTGCCTGACAGATACGCAGTATTTT. The chain recombines TRBV6-7 with TRBJ2-3; 15 bases map to TRBD2. TRBV6-7 is sorted into the ORF group, with uncertain function. The length of the CDR3 is 22 residues. J gave up 3 bases and V 7 bases, and 23 bases lay outside the gene matches.